These 12 T cell receptor beta chains came from one sample sequenced in a study of T cell changes during pregnancy in multiple sclerosis. TCRdb's table, derived via immunoSEQ multiplex PCR, lists solely in-frame clones and lacks some. The data hold around 49,000 clones, with about nine tenths observed a single time. The starting material was CD4+ T cells from peripheral blood mononuclear cells, obtained after pregnancy. The receptors come from a female donor in good health, enrolled as a control in a pregnancy study.

The chain is built from TRBV6-5 and TRBJ2-3; D is uncertain. The germline CDR1 and CDR2 sequences are MNHEY and SVGAGI. The V end was cut by 6 bases, the J end by 6 bases, with 13 bases between. The CDR3 is 13 amino acids. CDR3 residues: CASSPSESDTQYF. As DNA, the CDR3 is TGTGCCAGCAGCCCCTCAGAAAGTGATACGCAGTATTTT.

The chain uses TRBV5-1 and TRBJ2-7; tentatively, D is TRBD1 (5 bases). The V gene lost 0 bases and the J gene lost 6 bases, with 13 bases spanning the gap. The CDR3 is made up of 14 amino acids. Germline CDR1 and CDR2: SGHRS and YFSETQ. The CDR3 DNA sequence: TGCGCCAGCAGCTTGGGGCAGGGTTTGTTCGAGCAGTACTTC. Amino acid sequence: CASSLGQGLFEQYF. Together with reference TRBV5-1 and TRBJ2-7, the CDR3 gives the full variable domain: KAGVTQTPRYLIKTRGQQVTLSCSPISGHRSVSWYQQTPGQGLQFLFEYFSETQRNKGNFPGRFSGRQFSNSRSEMNVSTLELGDSALYLCASSLGQGLFEQYFGPGTRLTVT.

The rearrangement links TRBV30 to TRBJ2-1; 8 nucleotides align to TRBD1. With V trimmed by 5 bases and J by 1 base, 1 base remained unmatched. Germline V lookup: CDR1 GTSNPN, CDR2 SVGIG (reference sequence). CDR3 size: 13 residues. CDR3 nucleotide sequence: TGTGCCTGGCGGACAGGGTCCTACAATGAGCAGTTCTTC. Its translation: CAWRTGSYNEQFF.

The chain employs TRBV2 and TRBJ1-1; maybe TRBD1 (5 bases). Between the trimmed V and J ends, which lost 3 bases and 1 base, there was a span of 12 bases. Germline V gene data show CDR1 as SNHLY and CDR2 as FYNNEI. The CDR3 has 15 amino acids. The CDR3 sequence is CASSDQGVGNTEAFF. CDR3 sequence (DNA): TGTGCCAGCAGTGACCAGGGTGTGGGGAACACTGAAGCTTTCTTT. The full variable domain, rest sourced from reference TRBV2 and TRBJ1-1, is EPEVTQTPSHQVTQMGQEVILRCVPISNHLYFYWYRQILGQKVEFLVSFYNNEISEKSEIFDDQFSVERPDGSNFTLKIRSTKLEDSAMYFCASSDQGVGNTEAFFGQGTRLTVV.

The chain is built from TRBV11-3 and TRBJ2-2; 8 bases match TRBD1. The CDR3 has 18 amino acids. With 4 bases clipped from V and 6 bases from J, the junction kept 16 bases outside the gene matches. The germline gives CDR1 SGHNT, CDR2 YENEEA. CDR3 nucleotide sequence: TGTGCCAGCAGCTCCAGCCCGAACCACAGGGGGTCGGCCGGGGAGCTGTTTTTT. This codes for CASSSSPNHRGSAGELFF.

V and J are TRBV5-1 and TRBJ2-1; tentatively, D is TRBD2 (6 bases). V lost 1 base to trimming and J lost 4 bases, with 15 bases between them. Germline loops: CDR1 SGHRS, CDR2 YFSETQ. The CDR3 has 16 amino acids. CDR3 amino acids: CASSLFRTTSYNEQFF. As DNA, the CDR3 is TGCGCCAGCAGCTTGTTTAGGACTACAAGTTACAATGAGCAGTTCTTC.

The chain joins TRBV11-2 to TRBJ2-5, with D possibly being TRBD1 (5 bases). V dropped 2 bases and J dropped 2 bases, with 9 bases sitting between them. The CDR3 runs to 14 residues. Germline CDR1 and CDR2: SGHAT and FQNNGV. This CDR3 reads CASSLQGLQETQYF. CDR3 DNA: TGTGCCAGCAGCTTACAGGGTTTGCAAGAGACCCAGTACTTC.

V is TRBV5-1 and J is TRBJ1-4; the match to TRBD1 covers 10 bases. CDR1 SGHRS and CDR2 YFSETQ come from the germline V gene. The CDR3 consists of 19 residues. J lost 0 bases, V lost 4 bases, and 12 bases had no gene match. The CDR3 sequence: CASSPDSGTGVATNEKLFF. The CDR3 DNA reads TGCGCCAGCAGCCCGGATTCAGGGACAGGGGTTGCAACTAATGAAAAACTGTTTTTT.

Written as DNA, the CDR3 is TGTGCCAGCAGCTTATCAGAGAACACTGAAGCTTTCTTT. Amino acid sequence: CASSLSENTEAFF. The V call is TRBV7-2, the J call TRBJ1-1; unclear D gene. Germline loops: CDR1 SGHTA, CDR2 FQGNSA. CDR3 length: 13 residues. Trimming took 2 bases from V and 1 from J, leaving 5 bases between them. The entire variable domain, with the rest obtained from reference TRBV7-2 and TRBJ1-1, is as follows: GAGVSQSPSNKVTEKGKDVELRCDPISGHTALYWYRQSLGQGLEFLIYFQGNSAPDKSGLPSDRFSAERTGGSVSTLTIQRTQQEDSAVYLCASSLSENTEAFFGQGTRLTVV.

The chain links TRBV2 to TRBJ1-2; TRBD1 aligns across 7 bases. The V segment lost 1 base and the J segment 0 bases; nucleotides outside the gene matches: 2. The germline V gene has CDR1 SNHLY and CDR2 FYNNEI. The CDR3 spans 15 residues. This CDR3 is CASSEDRGANYGYTF. CDR3 nucleotides: TGTGCCAGCAGTGAAGACAGGGGAGCTAACTATGGCTACACCTTC.

The V call is TRBV5-1, the J call TRBJ2-1; 12 bases agree with TRBD2. This CDR3 has 15 residues. CDR1 and CDR2 (germline): SGHRS, YFSETQ. The ends lost 4 bases at V and 9 bases at J; junction bases unmatched: 8. DNA for the CDR3: TGCGCCAGCAGCCCAACTAGCGGGAGGATAGGTGAGCAGTTCTTC. Translated: CASSPTSGRIGEQFF. Complete variable domain (other parts from reference TRBV5-1 and TRBJ2-1): KAGVTQTPRYLIKTRGQQVTLSCSPISGHRSVSWYQQTPGQGLQFLFEYFSETQRNKGNFPGRFSGRQFSNSRSEMNVSTLELGDSALYLCASSPTSGRIGEQFFGPGTRLTVL.

The V call is TRBV7-2, the J call TRBJ1-3; no reliable D call. There are 16 residues in the CDR3. Trimming left V 2 bases short and J 0 bases short, with 11 bases between. Germline CDR1 SGHTA, CDR2 FQGNSA. The CDR3 is CASSLKPSPSGNTIYF. The CDR3 DNA sequence: TGTGCCAGCAGCTTAAAGCCTTCGCCCTCTGGAAACACCATATATTTT.